The TCR beta chain under discussion was sequenced for a study of T-cell reconstitution after alpha-beta-depleted transplantation in children. Study-wide findings and caveats: Day-60 TCRbeta diversity that was high in some patients was derived from surviving recipient T cells and thymic progenitors. Expanded clones from the graft, numbering several hundred, reportedly supplied alpha-beta T cells about two months after transplant. One year after transplant, T-cell counts and diversity came mostly from newly produced T cells.

The TCRbeta library incorporated unique molecular identifiers. Using its own MiXCR run on the PCR reads, TCRdb lists one record per CDR3 protein. The sample gives fewer than 550,000 distinct CDR3 sequences, about an eighth of which show up once; around 15% is in the top ten. Note on this clonotype: Its antigen is unidentified.

The CDR3 totals 14 residues. V was trimmed by 5 bases and J by 2 bases, leaving 11 bases between them. The V gene's germline CDR1 is SGHTA and CDR2 FQGNSA. The chain uses TRBV7-2 and TRBJ2-3, with D possibly TRBD2 on 5 matching bases. The sample here was PBMCs, mostly from graft donor cells, taken 180 days after TCRalphabeta/CD19-depleted stem cell transplant. The clonotype comes from a female patient between 2 and 15 years old who had a stem cell transplant for aplastic anemia, so the T cells may come from the graft donor. The CDR3: CASSPSPHTDTQYF. CDR3 coding DNA: TGTGCCAGCAGCCCTAGCCCCCACACAGATACGCAGTATTTT.